One sample yielded the 24 T cell receptor beta chains listed below, sequenced in a study of CD8 T cells in Susac syndrome. With random hexamers, roughly 0.45 to 1 ug RNA was reverse transcribed. TCRdb independently ran MiXCR on the immunoSEQ multiplex PCR reads; one entry per CDR3 protein. This table holds some 63,000 distinct CDR3 sequences, 94% found once. The sample was CD8+ T cells from PBMCs. The receptor set was obtained from a human donor with multiple sclerosis.

This sequence joins TRBV29-1 and TRBJ1-4; D may be TRBD1 (6 bases). Germline V gene lookup returns CDR1 SQVTM and CDR2 ANQGSEA. This CDR3 has 13 residues. Trimming stripped 6 bases from V and 6 bases from J, with 14 bases between. The CDR3 DNA reads TGCAGCGTGGAGGGGGGTGAGGATGAAAAACTGTTTTTT. Translated: CSVEGGEDEKLFF. Using reference TRBV29-1 and TRBJ1-4 for the parts outside the CDR3, the full variable domain is SAVISQKPSRDICQRGTSLTIQCQVDSQVTMMFWYRQQPGQSLTLIATANQGSEATYESGFVIDKFPISRPNLTFSTLTVSNMSPEDSSIYLCSVEGGEDEKLFFGSGTQLSVL.

CDR3 in DNA: TGCAGCGTTGAAGATCCTGGGAGCAATGAGCAGTTCTTC. It specifies CSVEDPGSNEQFF. V is TRBV29-1 and J is TRBJ2-1; D possibly corresponds to TRBD2 (5 bases). Germline values: CDR1 SQVTM, CDR2 ANQGSEA. V gave up 0 bases and J gave up 6 bases, with 9 bases separating them. The CDR3 spans 13 residues.

This clonotype is medium-sized by share. This chain connects TRBV20-1 to TRBJ2-1; 7 bases are a match to TRBD2. CDR3 length equals 15 residues. Losses at the gene ends were 1 base for V and 1 base for J; bases not matched to a gene: 4. The germline CDR1 and CDR2 sequences are DFQATT and SNEGSKA (reference sequence). The CDR3 reads CSARGEGGSYNEQFF. Written as DNA, the CDR3 is TGCAGTGCTAGAGGGGAGGGAGGGTCCTACAATGAGCAGTTCTTC.

The chain links TRBV29-1 to TRBJ2-1; D is unresolved. CDR1 SQVTM and CDR2 ANQGSEA come from the germline V gene. The CDR3 runs to 14 residues. V dropped 4 bases and J dropped 0 bases, with 10 bases sitting between them. In nucleotides, the CDR3 is TGCAGCGTTGTGGTCAGAAGCTCCTACAATGAGCAGTTCTTC. Residues: CSVVVRSSYNEQFF.

The rearrangement joins TRBV6-2 or TRBV6-3 to TRBJ2-7; no definite D call. Per germline, CDR1 MNHEY and CDR2 SVGEGT. Deletions cut 4 bases from V and 3 bases from J, with 13 bases between. The CDR3 contains 14 residues. The CDR3 sequence: CASSSDSGLYEQYF. The CDR3 DNA reads TGTGCCAGCAGTTCTGACTCAGGCCTCTACGAGCAGTACTTC.

The J gene is TRBJ2-7, the V gene TRBV7-2; 12 nucleotides match TRBD2. V gave up 1 base and J gave up 2 bases; unmatched junction bases: 6. Looked up from germline, CDR1 is SGHTA and CDR2 is FQGNSA. The CDR3 is 17 residues long. CDR3 DNA: TGTGCCAGCAGCTTAGGGGAGACTAGCGGGGGCACCTACGAGCAGTACTTC. Protein sequence: CASSLGETSGGTYEQYF.

This clonotype qualifies as medium-sized. The V gene is TRBV13, the J gene TRBJ2-5; D may be TRBD1 (6 bases). Germline CDR1 and CDR2: PRHDT and FYEKMQ (reference sequence). Trimming cost V 6 bases and J 5 bases, with 16 bases left between them. CDR3 size: 14 residues. Here the CDR3 reads CASSDWGREETQYF. The CDR3 DNA follows: TGTGCCAGCAGTGATTGGGGGCGTGAGGAGACCCAGTACTTC.

The genes are TRBV20-1 and TRBJ2-7; D not certain. This CDR3 is built from 15 residues. CDR1 is DFQATT and CDR2 is SNEGSKA in the germline V gene (reference sequence). DNA for the CDR3: TGCAGCGTCGTCGTCTTTCGTGCGTCTGCCTACGAGCAGTACTTC. Amino acids: CSVVVFRASAYEQYF.

This chain joins TRBV28 and TRBJ2-7; 7 nucleotides align to TRBD1. V was clipped by 5 bases and J by 2 bases; unmatched bases: 6. CDR3 size: 14 residues. The V gene's germline CDR1 is MDHEN and CDR2 SYDVKM. The CDR3 nucleotides read TGTGCCAGCAGTACAACCGGGACAGCCTACGAGCAGTACTTC. Its translation: CASSTTGTAYEQYF. Complete variable domain (other parts from reference TRBV28 and TRBJ2-7): DVKVTQSSRYLVKRTGEKVFLECVQDMDHENMFWYRQDPGLGLRLIYFSYDVKMKEKGDIPEGYSVSREKKERFSLILESASTNQTSMYLCASSTTGTAYEQYFGPGTRLTVT.

V is TRBV20-1 and J is TRBJ1-1, with 7 positions matching TRBD1. Germline assignment: CDR1 DFQATT and CDR2 SNEGSKA (reference sequence). This CDR3 has 14 amino acids. Germline trimming cut 6 bases from V and 2 bases from J; bases unmatched to any gene: 9. Written as DNA, the CDR3 is TGCAGTGCGAGACAGGGTTCCCACAACACTGAAGCTTTCTTT. It translates to CSARQGSHNTEAFF.

The rearrangement joins TRBV13 to TRBJ2-3; D is ambiguous. The CDR3 loop spans 17 amino acids. V gave up 0 bases and J gave up 0 bases, with 13 bases separating them. Germline V lookup: CDR1 PRHDT, CDR2 FYEKMQ (reference sequence). The CDR3 DNA reads TGTGCCAGCAGCTTAGGCCTAAACTTCGAGAGCACAGATACGCAGTATTTT. Translated, it gives CASSLGLNFESTDTQYF. Using reference TRBV13 and TRBJ2-3 for the parts outside the CDR3, the full variable domain is AAGVIQSPRHLIKEKRETATLKCYPIPRHDTVYWYQQGPGQDPQFLISFYEKMQSDKGSIPDRFSAQQFSDYHSELNMSSLELGDSALYFCASSLGLNFESTDTQYFGPGTRLTVL.

The chain joins TRBV29-1 to TRBJ2-7, with D unresolved. The CDR3 loop spans 11 amino acids. Trimming removed 4 bases at V and 3 bases at J, with 7 bases between. Germline V gives CDR1 SQVTM, CDR2 ANQGSEA. The CDR3 is CSVGAVYEQYF. CDR3 coding DNA: TGCAGCGTTGGGGCCGTCTACGAGCAGTACTTC.

The chain has TRBV10-3 and TRBJ2-5; D remains unclear. V was shortened by 8 bases and J by 5 bases, with 15 bases between the two germline ends. From germline, CDR1 is ENHRY and CDR2 SYGVKD. This CDR3 spans 13 amino acids. The CDR3 sequence is CAIRPEHEETQYF. DNA for the CDR3: TGTGCCATCCGACCGGAGCACGAGGAGACCCAGTACTTC.

The V gene is TRBV12-3 or TRBV12-4, the J gene TRBJ2-5; the match to TRBD2 covers 7 bases. V was clipped by 6 bases and J by 4 bases; unmatched bases: 8. This CDR3 comprises 14 residues. The CDR3 DNA reads TGTGCCAGCAGCCCAGACCCGGGGGGAGAGACCCAGTACTTC. Its translation is CASSPDPGGETQYF.

This sequence joins TRBV15 and TRBJ2-1, with 10 bases identical to TRBD2. Trimming at V came to 4 bases and at J to 3 bases, leaving 3 bases not matched to a gene. CDR3 length: 15 residues. Germline V gene sequence: CDR1 LNHNV, CDR2 YYDKDF (reference sequence). CDR3 bases: TGTGCCACCAGCACAGGACTAGCGGACTACAATGAGCAGTTCTTC. It specifies CATSTGLADYNEQFF.

This clonotype was detected only a few times. The chain uses TRBV7-8 and TRBJ1-1; D remains unclear. CDR1 is SGHVS, CDR2 FQNEAQ, per germline. The CDR3 is 14 residues long. V lost 3 bases and J 1 base, leaving 9 bases between the germline ends. The CDR3 loop is CASSLGRTNTEAFF. CDR3 nucleotide sequence: TGTGCCAGCAGCTTGGGCAGGACGAACACTGAAGCTTTCTTT.

This clonotype was observed a handful of times. The chain carries TRBV6-1 and TRBJ2-7; no reliable D call. Germline lookup yields CDR1 MNHNS and CDR2 SASEGT. CDR3 length: 13 amino acids. V shed 5 bases and J shed 4 bases, with 12 bases lying between them. CDR3 residues: CASSPQVQYEQYF. Written as DNA, the CDR3 is TGTGCCAGCAGTCCCCAGGTTCAATACGAGCAGTACTTC.

The rearrangement joins TRBV12-3 or TRBV12-4 to TRBJ1-2; 8 positions match TRBD1. V dropped 8 bases and J dropped 2; count of bases not matched to a gene: 7. The CDR3 runs to 14 residues. CDR3: CASHGTGINYGYTF. In DNA form, the CDR3 reads TGTGCCAGCCACGGGACAGGCATCAACTATGGCTACACCTTC.

The CDR3 DNA reads TGTGCCAGCAGCGGGGGCTGGGAGGACCACGAGCAGTACTTC. The encoded protein is CASSGGWEDHEQYF. The V gene is TRBV9, the J gene TRBJ2-7, with D possibly being TRBD2 (6 bases). V lost 3 bases and J lost 5, with 15 bases in between. The CDR3 length is 14 residues. From germline, CDR1 is SGDLS and CDR2 YYNGEE.

V is TRBV7-9 and J is TRBJ1-2, with D possibly being TRBD1 (5 bases). The V gene lost 3 bases and the J gene lost 3 bases, with 8 bases spanning the gap. Germline CDR1 is SEHNR and CDR2 is FQNEAQ (reference sequence). This CDR3 spans 13 amino acids. In nucleotides, the CDR3 is TGTGCCAGCAGCTTGTCGACAGACTATGGCTACACCTTC. Protein sequence: CASSLSTDYGYTF. The whole variable domain, filled in from reference TRBV7-9 and TRBJ1-2, reads DTGVSQNPRHKITKRGQNVTFRCDPISEHNRLYWYRQTLGQGPEFLTYFQNEAQLEKSRLLSDRFSAERPKGSFSTLEIQRTEQGDSAMYLCASSLSTDYGYTFGSGTRLTVV.

Only one count was recorded for this clonotype. The chain has TRBV28 and TRBJ2-3; 7 nucleotides agree with TRBD1. The CDR3 is made up of 15 amino acids. V dropped 6 bases and J dropped 4; count of bases not matched to a gene: 10. Germline assignment: CDR1 MDHEN and CDR2 SYDVKM. The CDR3 DNA reads TGTGCCAGCAGCCTGGACGACAGGGCCGCAGATACGCAGTATTTT. Its translation: CASSLDDRAADTQYF.

The rearrangement joins TRBV2 to TRBJ1-1; 9 bases line up with TRBD1. Trimming cost V 6 bases and J 0 bases; bases outside gene matches: 11. The CDR3 length is 17 residues. Germline lookup yields CDR1 SNHLY and CDR2 FYNNEI. The CDR3 DNA follows: TGTGCCAGCAGGGGGGACAGGGACGGGGAGATGAACACTGAAGCTTTCTTT. This translates into CASRGDRDGEMNTEAFF. Supplemented by reference TRBV2 and TRBJ1-1, the full variable domain reads EPEVTQTPSHQVTQMGQEVILRCVPISNHLYFYWYRQILGQKVEFLVSFYNNEISEKSEIFDDQFSVERPDGSNFTLKIRSTKLEDSAMYFCASRGDRDGEMNTEAFFGQGTRLTVV.

The chain is built from TRBV5-4 and TRBJ2-3, with 8 bases fitting TRBD2. CDR1 and CDR2 (germline): SGHNT, YYREEE (reference sequence). V trimming: 3 bases; J trimming: 6 bases; junction bases outside the gene matches: 6. This CDR3 spans 14 amino acids. This CDR3 is CASSSGLDPDTQYF. The CDR3 DNA follows: TGTGCCAGCAGCTCGGGACTAGACCCTGATACGCAGTATTTT.

The V call is TRBV14, the J call TRBJ1-1, with 8 bases identical to TRBD1. The ends lost 3 bases at V and 4 bases at J; junction bases unmatched: 10. The CDR3 extends over 16 amino acids. Germline CDR1 reads SGHDN; CDR2 reads FVKESK. The CDR3 loop reads CASSQPTGESGTEAFF. DNA of the CDR3: TGTGCCAGCAGCCAGCCGACAGGGGAGAGCGGCACTGAAGCTTTCTTT.